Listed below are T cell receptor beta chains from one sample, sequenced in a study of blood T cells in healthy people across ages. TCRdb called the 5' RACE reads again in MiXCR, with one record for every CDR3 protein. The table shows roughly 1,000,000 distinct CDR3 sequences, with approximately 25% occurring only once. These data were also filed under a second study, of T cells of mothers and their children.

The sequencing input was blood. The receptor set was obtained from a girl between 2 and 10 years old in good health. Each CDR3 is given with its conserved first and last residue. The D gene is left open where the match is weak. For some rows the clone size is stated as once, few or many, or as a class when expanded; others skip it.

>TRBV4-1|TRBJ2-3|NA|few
CASSQWEVGTDTQYF
TGCGCCAGCAGCCAATGGGAGGTGGGGACAGATACGCAGTATTTT
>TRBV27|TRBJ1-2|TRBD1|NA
CASSGTGQGYGYTF
TGTGCCAGCAGTGGGACAGGGCAAGGTTATGGCTACACCTTC
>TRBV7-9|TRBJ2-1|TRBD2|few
CASSLIPSGSLNEQFF
TGTGCCAGCAGCTTGATACCTAGCGGGAGCTTAAATGAGCAGTTCTTC
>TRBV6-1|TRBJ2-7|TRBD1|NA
CASRPTGGSHEQYF
TGTGCCAGCAGACCGACAGGGGGAAGCCACGAGCAGTACTTC
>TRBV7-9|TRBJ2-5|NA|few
CASSLEFGAEETQYF
TGTGCCAGCAGCTTAGAGTTCGGGGCCGAAGAGACCCAGTACTTC
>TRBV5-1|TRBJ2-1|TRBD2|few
CASSLLAVGNEQFF
TGCGCCAGCAGCTTACTAGCGGTAGGCAATGAGCAGTTCTTC
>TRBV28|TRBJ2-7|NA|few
CASSFAGSGVHEQYF
TGTGCCAGCAGTTTCGCGGGTAGCGGTGTCCACGAGCAGTACTTC
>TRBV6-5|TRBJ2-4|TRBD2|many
CASSYSRYRAGGRNIQYF
TGTGCCAGCAGTTACTCGAGATACCGAGCGGGGGGGCGGAACATTCAGTACTTC
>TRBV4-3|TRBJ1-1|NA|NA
CASSQEGETEAFF
TGCGCCAGCAGCCAAGAGGGGGAGACTGAAGCTTTCTTT
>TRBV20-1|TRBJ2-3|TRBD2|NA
CSADGTGGGYTDTQYF
TGCAGTGCTGACGGGACTGGCGGGGGTTACACAGATACGCAGTATTTT
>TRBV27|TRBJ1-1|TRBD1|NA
CASSSGTGINTEAFF
TGTGCCAGCAGTTCCGGGACAGGCATTAACACTGAAGCTTTCTTT
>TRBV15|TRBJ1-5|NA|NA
CATSRELLGLGRPQHF
TGTGCCACCAGCAGAGAACTGTTAGGACTGGGTCGGCCCCAGCATTTT
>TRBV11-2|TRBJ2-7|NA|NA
CASSSPGLTLPYEQYF
TGTGCCAGCAGCTCCCCCGGGCTAACCCTTCCCTACGAGCAGTACTTC
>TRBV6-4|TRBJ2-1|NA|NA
CASSEGSTGEQFF
TGTGCCAGCAGTGAAGGGTCCACTGGGGAGCAGTTCTTC
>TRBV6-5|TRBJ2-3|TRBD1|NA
CASSYIQGAKSTDTQYF
TGTGCCAGCAGTTACATCCAGGGGGCTAAGAGCACAGATACGCAGTATTTT
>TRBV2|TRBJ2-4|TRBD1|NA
CASRPRTGEDIQYF
TGTGCCAGCAGGCCTAGGACAGGGGAAGACATTCAGTACTTC
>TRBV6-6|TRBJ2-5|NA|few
CASSYPPRGVETQYF
TGTGCCAGCAGTTACCCCCCCAGGGGCGTAGAGACCCAGTACTTC
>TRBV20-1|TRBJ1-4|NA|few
CSAALKEKLFF
TGCAGTGCCGCTCTCAAGGAAAAACTGTTTTTT
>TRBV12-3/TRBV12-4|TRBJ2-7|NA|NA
CASSLQHPEQYF
TGTGCCAGCAGTTTACAACACCCCGAGCAGTACTTC
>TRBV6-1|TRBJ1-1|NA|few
CAGTSSYGAFF
TGTGCCGGAACGAGCTCTTATGGTGCTTTCTTT
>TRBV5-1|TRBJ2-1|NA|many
CASSLMGPNEQFF
TGCGCCAGCAGCTTGATGGGTCCCAATGAGCAGTTCTTC
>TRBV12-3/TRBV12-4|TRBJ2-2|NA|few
CASSFQGPITGELFF
TGTGCCAGCAGTTTCCAGGGACCGATCACCGGGGAGCTGTTTTTT
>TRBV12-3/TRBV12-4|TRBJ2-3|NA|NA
CASRTGTLSTDAQYF
TGTGCCAGCAGGACCGGGACACTAAGCACAGATGCGCAGTATTTT
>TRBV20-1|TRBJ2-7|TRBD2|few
CSASSSSGTRYEQYF
TGCAGTGCTAGTTCTTCTAGCGGGACCCGCTACGAGCAGTACTTC
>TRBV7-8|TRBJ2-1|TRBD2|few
CASSSGGGGSSYNEQFF
TGTGCCAGCAGCTCGGGCGGGGGGGGTAGCTCCTACAATGAGCAGTTCTTC
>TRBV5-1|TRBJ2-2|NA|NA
CASSLALDKLSGELFF
TGCGCCAGCAGCTTGGCCTTGGACAAGCTGTCCGGGGAGCTGTTTTTT
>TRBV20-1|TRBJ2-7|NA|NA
CSALGDLSSYEQYF
TGCAGTGCCCTAGGGGACCTGAGCTCCTACGAGCAGTACTTC
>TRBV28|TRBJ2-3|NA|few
CASSPDYSTDTQYF
TGTGCCAGCAGCCCCGACTACAGCACAGATACGCAGTATTTT
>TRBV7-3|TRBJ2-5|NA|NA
CASSLGANGAQYF
TGTGCCAGCAGCTTAGGGGCAAATGGGGCCCAGTACTTC
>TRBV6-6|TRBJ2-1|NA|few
CASTLTGLNNEQFF
TGTGCCAGCACACTGACCGGGCTCAACAATGAGCAGTTCTTC
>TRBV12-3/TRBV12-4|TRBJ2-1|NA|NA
CASSFGVGVEQFF
TGTGCCAGCAGTTTCGGTGTGGGGGTTGAGCAGTTCTTC
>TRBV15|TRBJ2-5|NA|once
CATSRERGVGETQYF
TGTGCCACCAGCAGAGAAAGGGGGGTGGGAGAGACCCAGTACTTC
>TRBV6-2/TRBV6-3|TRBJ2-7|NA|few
CASSYQAGTPFYEQYF
TGTGCCAGCAGTTACCAAGCCGGGACTCCCTTCTACGAGCAGTACTTC
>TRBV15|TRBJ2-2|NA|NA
CATSTAEAGELFF
TGTGCCACCAGCACCGCGGAGGCCGGGGAGCTGTTTTTT
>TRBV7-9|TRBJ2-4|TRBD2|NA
CDSSPTRRERYSIQYF
TGTGACAGCAGCCCAACTCGGCGGGAGCGTTATAGCATTCAGTACTTC
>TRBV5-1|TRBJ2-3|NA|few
CASSSGVMDTQYF
TGCGCCAGCAGCTCGGGGGTTATGGATACGCAGTATTTT
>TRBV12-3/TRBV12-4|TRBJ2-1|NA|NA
CASSPGLPNEQFF
TGTGCCAGCAGCCCCGGACTGCCCAATGAGCAGTTCTTC
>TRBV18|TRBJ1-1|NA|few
CASSPKEDTEAFF
TGTGCCAGCTCACCAAAGGAGGACACTGAAGCTTTCTTT
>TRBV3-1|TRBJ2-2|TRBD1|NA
CASSRMYGTGPGGELFF
TGTGCCAGCAGCCGCATGTATGGGACAGGGCCTGGCGGGGAGCTGTTTTTT
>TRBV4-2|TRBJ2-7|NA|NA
CASSSRQDSYEQYF
TGTGCCAGCAGCTCCCGTCAGGATTCCTACGAGCAGTACTTC
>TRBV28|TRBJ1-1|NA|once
CASSLQGNLAEAFF
TGTGCCAGCAGTCTTCAGGGAAATCTCGCGGAAGCTTTCTTT
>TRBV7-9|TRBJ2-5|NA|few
CASSLLNVEVQETQYF
TGTGCCAGCAGCCTCCTTAACGTGGAGGTCCAAGAGACCCAGTACTTC
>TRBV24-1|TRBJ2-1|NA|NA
CATSDRTEYNEQFF
TGTGCCACCAGTGATCGTACCGAATACAATGAGCAGTTCTTC
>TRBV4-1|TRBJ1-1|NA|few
CASSQVEPLAYEAFF
TGCGCCAGCAGCCAAGTCGAGCCGTTAGCTTATGAAGCTTTCTTT
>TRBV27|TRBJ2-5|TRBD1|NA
CASSHYYRGAEETQYF
TGTGCCAGCAGTCATTATTACAGGGGGGCGGAAGAGACCCAGTACTTC
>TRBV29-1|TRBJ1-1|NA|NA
CSVEDLSGGEAFF
TGCAGCGTCGAAGATTTGTCCGGCGGTGAAGCTTTCTTT
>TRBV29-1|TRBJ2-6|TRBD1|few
CSVRTGEVSGANVLTF
TGCAGCGTTAGGACAGGGGAGGTTTCCGGGGCCAACGTCCTGACTTTC
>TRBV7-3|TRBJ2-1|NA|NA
CASSQALENEQFF
TGTGCCAGCAGTCAAGCCCTCGAGAATGAGCAGTTCTTC
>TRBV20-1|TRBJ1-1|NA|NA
CSARRGGNTEAFF
TGCAGTGCTAGACGCGGAGGGAACACTGAAGCTTTCTTT
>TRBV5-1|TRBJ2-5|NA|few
CASSPHETTTQETQYF
TGCGCCAGCAGCCCCCACGAGACAACCACTCAAGAGACCCAGTACTTC
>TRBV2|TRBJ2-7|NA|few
CASKGYEQYF
TGTGCCTCCAAGGGATACGAGCAGTACTTC
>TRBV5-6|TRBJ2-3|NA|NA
CASSSGLAWSGDTQYF
TGTGCCAGCAGCTCGGGGCTAGCGTGGAGTGGGGATACGCAGTATTTT
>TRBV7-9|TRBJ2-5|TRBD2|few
CASSLSRGGAGETQYF
TGTGCCAGCAGCTTATCCCGCGGGGGGGCCGGAGAGACCCAGTACTTC
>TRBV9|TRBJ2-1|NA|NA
CASSVAVELGNEQFF
TGTGCCAGCAGCGTAGCGGTAGAGTTGGGGAATGAGCAGTTCTTC
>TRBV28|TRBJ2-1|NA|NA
CASSFFGNGQFF
TGTGCCAGCAGTTTCTTCGGGAATGGGCAGTTCTTC